This T cell receptor beta chain was captured by sequencing in a study of T cell responses to AZD1222 COVID-19 vaccine. This CDR3 is 17 amino acids long. The ends lost 1 base at V and 7 bases at J; junction bases unmatched: 11. Germline V CDR1 and CDR2: LNHDA, SQIVND (reference sequence). Study-level points and caveats: Only after the peak T cell response were repertoires sampled. At 160-218 and 743-854, vaccine-associated CD4 TCRs were dominant, and they spanned spike.

Data came from immunoSEQ multiplex PCR; TCRdb stores just in-frame clones and leaves some out. The repertoire includes 80,000 to 100,000 clones, 70% to 90% of them detected once, and roughly 3.1% sits in the top ten. Comment on this clone: Its antigen is unidentified.

Analysis merged second doses at about 4 or about 12 weeks. The chain is built from TRBV19 and TRBJ2-1, with 9 positions matching TRBD2. The material sequenced was peripheral blood, taken 28 days after the second AZD1222 dose. This receptor was identified in an adult who received the AZD1222 COVID-19 vaccine. CDR3 sequence (DNA): TGTGCCAGTAGTATAGTAGGTCGGCGGGGGGGCCGTAATGAGCAGTTCTTC. Its translation is CASSIVGRRGGRNEQFF.